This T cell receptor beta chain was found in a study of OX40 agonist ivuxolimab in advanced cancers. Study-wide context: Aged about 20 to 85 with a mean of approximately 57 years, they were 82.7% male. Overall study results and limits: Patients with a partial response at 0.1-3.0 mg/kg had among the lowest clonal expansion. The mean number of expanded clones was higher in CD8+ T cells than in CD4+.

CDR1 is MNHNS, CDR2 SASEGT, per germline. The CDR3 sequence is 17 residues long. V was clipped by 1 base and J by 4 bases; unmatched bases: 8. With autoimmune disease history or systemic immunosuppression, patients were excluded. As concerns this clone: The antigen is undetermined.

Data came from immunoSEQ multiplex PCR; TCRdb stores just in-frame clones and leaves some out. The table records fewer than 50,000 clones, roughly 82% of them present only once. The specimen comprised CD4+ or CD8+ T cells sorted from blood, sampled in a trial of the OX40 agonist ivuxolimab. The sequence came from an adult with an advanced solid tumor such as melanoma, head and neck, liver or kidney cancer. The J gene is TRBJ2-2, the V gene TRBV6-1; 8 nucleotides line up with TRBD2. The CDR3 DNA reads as TGTGCCAGCAGTGAAGGAAGGGGGACTAGTATCACCGGGGAGCTGTTTTTT. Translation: CASSEGRGTSITGELFF.